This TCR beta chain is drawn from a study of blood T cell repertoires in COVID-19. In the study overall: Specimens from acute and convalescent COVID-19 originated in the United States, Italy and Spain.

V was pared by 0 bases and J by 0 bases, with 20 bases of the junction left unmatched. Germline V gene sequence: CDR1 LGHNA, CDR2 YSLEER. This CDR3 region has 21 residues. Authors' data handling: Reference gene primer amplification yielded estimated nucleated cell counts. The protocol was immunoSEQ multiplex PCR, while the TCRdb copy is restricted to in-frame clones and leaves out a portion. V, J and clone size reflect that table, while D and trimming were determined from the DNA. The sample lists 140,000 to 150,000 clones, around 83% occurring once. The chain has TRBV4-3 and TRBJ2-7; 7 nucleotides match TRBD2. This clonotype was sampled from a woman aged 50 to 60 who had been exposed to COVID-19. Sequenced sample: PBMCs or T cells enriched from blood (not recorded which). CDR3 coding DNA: TGCGCCAGCAGCCAAGATCTGGGGGGACTGGGACTGGGAGGGAGCTCCTACGAGCAGTACTTC. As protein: CASSQDLGGLGLGGSSYEQYF.